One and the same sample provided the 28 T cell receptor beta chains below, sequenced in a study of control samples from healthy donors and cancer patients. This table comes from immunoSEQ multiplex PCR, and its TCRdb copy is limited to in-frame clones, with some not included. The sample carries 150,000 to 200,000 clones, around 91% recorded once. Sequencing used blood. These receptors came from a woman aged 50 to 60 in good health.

This chain's CDR3 is CASSLLRVEQYF. The DNA of the CDR3 is TGTGCCAGCAGCTTACTCAGGGTCGAGCAGTACTTC. The V gene is TRBV27, the J gene TRBJ2-7; D perhaps matches TRBD1 (5 bases). Trimming left V 6 bases short and J 6 bases short, with 12 bases between. The germline gives CDR1 MNHEY, CDR2 SMNVEV (reference sequence). The CDR3 covers 12 residues.

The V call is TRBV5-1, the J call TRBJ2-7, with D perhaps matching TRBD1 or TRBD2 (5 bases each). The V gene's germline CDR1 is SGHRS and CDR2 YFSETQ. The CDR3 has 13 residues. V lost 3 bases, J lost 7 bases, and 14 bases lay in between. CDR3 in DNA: TGCGCCAGCAGCTCCTCCGGGACCCCGGAGCAGTACTTC. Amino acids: CASSSSGTPEQYF.

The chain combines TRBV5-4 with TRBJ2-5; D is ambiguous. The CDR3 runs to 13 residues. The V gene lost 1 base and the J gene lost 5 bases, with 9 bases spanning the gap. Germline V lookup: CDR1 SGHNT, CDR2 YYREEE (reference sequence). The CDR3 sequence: CASSLMGYETQYF. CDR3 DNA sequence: TGTGCCAGCAGCTTGATGGGATACGAGACCCAGTACTTC.

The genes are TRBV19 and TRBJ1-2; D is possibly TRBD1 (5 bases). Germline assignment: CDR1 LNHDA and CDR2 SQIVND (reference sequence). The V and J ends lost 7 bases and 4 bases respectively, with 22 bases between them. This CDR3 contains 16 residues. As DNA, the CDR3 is TGTGCCAGTACCCCCTGGGGGTTGGAGGCGAGCTATGGCTACACCTTC. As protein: CASTPWGLEASYGYTF.

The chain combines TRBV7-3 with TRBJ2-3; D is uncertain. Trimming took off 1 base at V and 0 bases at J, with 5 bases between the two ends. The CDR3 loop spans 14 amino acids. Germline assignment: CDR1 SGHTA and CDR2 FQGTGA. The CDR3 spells CASSLSLSTDTQYF. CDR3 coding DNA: TGTGCCAGCAGCTTAAGTCTTAGCACAGATACGCAGTATTTT. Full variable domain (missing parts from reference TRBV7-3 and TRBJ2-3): GAGVSQTPSNKVTEKGKYVELRCDPISGHTALYWYRQSLGQGPEFLIYFQGTGAADDSGLPNDRFFAVRPEGSVSTLKIQRTERGDSAVYLCASSLSLSTDTQYFGPGTRLTVL.

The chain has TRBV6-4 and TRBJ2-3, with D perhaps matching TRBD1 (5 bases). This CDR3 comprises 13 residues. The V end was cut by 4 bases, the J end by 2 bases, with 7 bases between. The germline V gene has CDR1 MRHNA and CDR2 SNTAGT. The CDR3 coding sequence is TGTGCCAGCAGTGTAGGGGACACAGATACGCAGTATTTT. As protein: CASSVGDTDTQYF.

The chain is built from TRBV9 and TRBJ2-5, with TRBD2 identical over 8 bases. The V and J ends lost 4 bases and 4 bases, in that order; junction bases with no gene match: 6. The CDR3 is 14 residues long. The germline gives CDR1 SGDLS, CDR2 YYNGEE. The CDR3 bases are TGTGCCAGCAGCTCTTTCGCGGGGGGAGAGACCCAGTACTTC. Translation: CASSSFAGGETQYF. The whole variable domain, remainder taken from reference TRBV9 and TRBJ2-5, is DSGVTQTPKHLITATGQRVTLRCSPRSGDLSVYWYQQSLDQGLQFLIQYYNGEERAKGNILERFSAQQFPDLHSELNLSSLELGDSALYFCASSSFAGGETQYFGPGTRLLVL.

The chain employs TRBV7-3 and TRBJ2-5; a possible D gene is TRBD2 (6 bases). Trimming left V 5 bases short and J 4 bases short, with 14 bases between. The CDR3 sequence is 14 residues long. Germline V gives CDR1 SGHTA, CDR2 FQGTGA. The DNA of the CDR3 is TGTGCCAGCAGCCCCTCCGGGAGCGGAGAGACCCAGTACTTC. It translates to CASSPSGSGETQYF.

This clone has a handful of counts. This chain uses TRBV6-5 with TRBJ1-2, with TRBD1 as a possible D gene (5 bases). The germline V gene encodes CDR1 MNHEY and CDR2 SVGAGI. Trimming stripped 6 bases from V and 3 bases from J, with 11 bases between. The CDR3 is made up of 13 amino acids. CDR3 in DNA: TGTGCCAGCAGCTTTGGGGCGGACTATGGCTACACCTTC. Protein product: CASSFGADYGYTF.

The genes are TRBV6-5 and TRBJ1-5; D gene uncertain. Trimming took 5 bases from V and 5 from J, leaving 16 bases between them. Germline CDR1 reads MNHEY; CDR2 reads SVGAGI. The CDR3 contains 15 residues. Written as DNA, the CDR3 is TGTGCCAGCAGTCCCTTCGCGACTGGGGATCAGCCCCAGCATTTT. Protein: CASSPFATGDQPQHF.

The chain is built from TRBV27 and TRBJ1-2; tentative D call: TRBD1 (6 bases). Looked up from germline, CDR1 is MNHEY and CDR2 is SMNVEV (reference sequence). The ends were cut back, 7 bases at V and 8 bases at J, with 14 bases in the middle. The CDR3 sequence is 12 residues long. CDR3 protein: CASTTRGQGYTF. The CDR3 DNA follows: TGTGCCAGCACCACCCGGGGGCAGGGCTACACCTTC.

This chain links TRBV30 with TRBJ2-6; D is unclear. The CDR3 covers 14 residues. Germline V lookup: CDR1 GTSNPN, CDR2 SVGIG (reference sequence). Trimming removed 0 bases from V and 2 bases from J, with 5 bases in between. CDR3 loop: CAWSVSAGANVLTF. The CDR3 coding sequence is TGTGCCTGGAGTGTCAGTGCTGGGGCCAACGTCCTGACTTTC.

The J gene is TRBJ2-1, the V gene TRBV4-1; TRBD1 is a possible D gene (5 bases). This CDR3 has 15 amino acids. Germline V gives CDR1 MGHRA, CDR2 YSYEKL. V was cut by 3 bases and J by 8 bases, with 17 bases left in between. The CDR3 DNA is TGCGCCAGCAGCCAGGGGCCCGGTGGGTATGATGAGCAGTTCTTC. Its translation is CASSQGPGGYDEQFF.

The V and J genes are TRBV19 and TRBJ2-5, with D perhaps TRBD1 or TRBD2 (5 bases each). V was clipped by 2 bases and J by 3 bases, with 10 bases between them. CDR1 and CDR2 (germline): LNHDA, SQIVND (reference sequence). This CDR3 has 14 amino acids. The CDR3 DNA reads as TGTGCCAGTAGTATAACCGGGACCAAAGAGACCCAGTACTTC. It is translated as CASSITGTKETQYF.

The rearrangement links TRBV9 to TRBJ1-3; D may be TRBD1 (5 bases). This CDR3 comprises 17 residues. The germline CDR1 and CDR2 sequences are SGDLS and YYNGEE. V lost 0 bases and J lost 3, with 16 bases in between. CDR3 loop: CASSVVDGAGLGNTIYF. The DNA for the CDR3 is TGTGCCAGCAGCGTAGTAGATGGGGCTGGTCTTGGAAACACCATATATTTT.

Written as DNA, the CDR3 is TGTGCCAGCAGTTACTCGATGAGACATGGGCCTGAATTATATAATTCACCCCTCCACTTT. Translated, it gives CASSYSMRHGPELYNSPLHF. The chain combines TRBV6-8 with TRBJ1-6; D gene ambiguous. The CDR3 is made up of 20 amino acids. V was shortened by 0 bases and J by 4 bases, with 22 bases between the two germline ends. The germline V gene encodes CDR1 MNHGY and CDR2 SAAAGT.

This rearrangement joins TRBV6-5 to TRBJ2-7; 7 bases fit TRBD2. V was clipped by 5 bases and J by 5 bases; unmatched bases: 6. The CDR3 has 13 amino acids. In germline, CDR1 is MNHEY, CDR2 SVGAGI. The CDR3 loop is CASSRLASNEQYF. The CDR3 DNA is TGTGCCAGCAGTCGACTAGCAAGCAACGAGCAGTACTTC.

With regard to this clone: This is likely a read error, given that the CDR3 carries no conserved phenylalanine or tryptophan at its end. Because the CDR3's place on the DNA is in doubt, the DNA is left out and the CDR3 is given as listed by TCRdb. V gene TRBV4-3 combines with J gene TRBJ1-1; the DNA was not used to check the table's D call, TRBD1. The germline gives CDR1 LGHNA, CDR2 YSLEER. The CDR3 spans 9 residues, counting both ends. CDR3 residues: CAPVGTTEL.

The DNA for the CDR3 is TGTGCCAGCAGCCTAGGACAGGGGGCCTACGAGCAGTACTTC. Translating gives CASSLGQGAYEQYF. V usage is TRBV7-6 and J usage is TRBJ2-7; the match to TRBD1 covers 10 bases. Looked up from germline, CDR1 is SGHVS and CDR2 is FNYEAQ. CDR3 length: 14 residues. V trimming: 5 bases; J trimming: 2 bases; junction bases outside the gene matches: 3.

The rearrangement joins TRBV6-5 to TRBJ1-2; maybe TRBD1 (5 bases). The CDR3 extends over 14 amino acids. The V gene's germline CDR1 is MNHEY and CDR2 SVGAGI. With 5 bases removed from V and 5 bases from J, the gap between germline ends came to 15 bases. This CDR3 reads CASSRDAGSYGYTF. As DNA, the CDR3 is TGTGCCAGCAGTAGGGACGCGGGATCATATGGCTACACCTTC.

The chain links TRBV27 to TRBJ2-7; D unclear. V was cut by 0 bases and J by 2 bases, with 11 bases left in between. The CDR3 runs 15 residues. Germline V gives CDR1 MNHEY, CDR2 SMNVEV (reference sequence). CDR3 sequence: CASSLSRVEAYEQYF. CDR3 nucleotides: TGTGCCAGCAGTTTATCTCGGGTTGAGGCCTACGAGCAGTACTTC.

The CDR3 is CASSQVSPRDQPQHF. The CDR3 nucleotides are TGCGCCAGCAGCCAAGTCAGCCCAAGGGATCAGCCCCAGCATTTT. The J gene is TRBJ1-5, the V gene TRBV4-1; D not certain. V shed 1 base and J shed 5 bases, with 12 bases lying between them. The germline CDR1 and CDR2 sequences are MGHRA and YSYEKL. The CDR3 totals 15 residues.

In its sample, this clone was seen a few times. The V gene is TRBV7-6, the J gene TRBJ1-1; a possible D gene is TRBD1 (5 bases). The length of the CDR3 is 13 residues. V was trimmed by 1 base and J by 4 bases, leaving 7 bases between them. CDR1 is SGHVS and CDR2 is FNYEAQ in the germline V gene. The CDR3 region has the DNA TGTGCCAGCAGCTTAGGGGGGATCACTGAAGCTTTCTTT. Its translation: CASSLGGITEAFF.

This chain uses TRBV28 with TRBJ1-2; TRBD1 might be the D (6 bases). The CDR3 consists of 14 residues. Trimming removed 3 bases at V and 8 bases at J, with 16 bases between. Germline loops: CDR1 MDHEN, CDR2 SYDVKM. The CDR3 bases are TGTGCCAGCAGTTTGGGATCAGGGGATGGCGGCTACACCTTC. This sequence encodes CASSLGSGDGGYTF.

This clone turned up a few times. CDR3 coding DNA: TGTGCCAGCTCACCACAACAGGGAAGGGGCTACACCTTC. Translated: CASSPQQGRGYTF. The rearrangement uses TRBV18 and TRBJ1-2; maybe TRBD1 (6 bases). Germline V gene lookup returns CDR1 KGHSH and CDR2 LQKENI. V lost 1 base to trimming and J lost 8 bases, with 11 bases between them. The CDR3 totals 13 residues.

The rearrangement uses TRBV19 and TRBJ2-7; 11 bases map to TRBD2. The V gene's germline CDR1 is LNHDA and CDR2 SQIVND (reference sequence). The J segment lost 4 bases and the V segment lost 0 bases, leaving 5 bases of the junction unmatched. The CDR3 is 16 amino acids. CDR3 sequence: CASSIDTSGRRYEQYF. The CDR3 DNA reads TGTGCCAGTAGTATAGATACTAGCGGGAGAAGATACGAGCAGTACTTC. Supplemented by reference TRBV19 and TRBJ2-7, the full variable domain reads DGGITQSPKYLFRKEGQNVTLSCEQNLNHDAMYWYRQDPGQGLRLIYYSQIVNDFQKGDIAEGYSVSREKKESFPLTVTSAQKNPTAFYLCASSIDTSGRRYEQYFGPGTRLTVT.

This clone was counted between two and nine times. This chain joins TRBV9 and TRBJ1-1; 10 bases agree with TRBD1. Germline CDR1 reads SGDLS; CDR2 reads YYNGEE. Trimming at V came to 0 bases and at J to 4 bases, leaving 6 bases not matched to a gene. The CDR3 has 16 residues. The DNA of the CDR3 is TGTGCCAGCAGCGTAGAGGGACAGGGGTGGGCCACTGAAGCTTTCTTT. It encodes CASSVEGQGWATEAFF.

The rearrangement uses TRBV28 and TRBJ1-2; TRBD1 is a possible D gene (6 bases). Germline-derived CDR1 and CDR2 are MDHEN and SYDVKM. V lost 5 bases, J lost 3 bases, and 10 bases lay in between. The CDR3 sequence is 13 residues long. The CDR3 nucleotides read TGTGCCAGCAGTACGGACAGCCACTATGGCTACACCTTC. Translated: CASSTDSHYGYTF.